A selection of T cell receptor beta chains follows, all from one sample in a study of T-cell memory formation after mild COVID-19. TCRdb redid the calling of the 5' RACE reads with MiXCR, one entry per CDR3 protein. The data hold fewer than 350,000 distinct CDR3 sequences, with 8% to 9% observed a single time. The sequenced sample consisted of PBMCs or a T cell subset sorted from them (not recorded which). The receptors originated from a young man who had mild COVID-19 (a few samples of this study predate the infection). Cell type and time point are not known. Both conserved end residues are part of each CDR3. D genes are given only for firm matches. Rows may omit the clone size; those that give it use once, few, many or a size class.

J: TRBJ1-1
V: TRBV18
size: few
D: -
CDR3: CASSPPNNAGMNTEAFF
DNA: TGTGCCAGCTCACCACCCAACAACGCAGGCATGAACACTGAAGCTTTCTTT

J: TRBJ1-4
V: TRBV6-5
size: few
D: -
CDR3: CASTRSPANEKLFF
DNA: TGTGCCAGCACCCGGTCCCCGGCTAATGAAAAACTGTTTTTT

J: TRBJ2-3
V: TRBV10-1
size: many
D: -
CDR3: CASSDGGALDTQYF
DNA: TGCGCCAGCAGTGACGGGGGTGCGTTAGATACGCAGTATTTT

J: TRBJ2-5
V: TRBV3-1
size: many
D: -
CDR3: CASSQDLSQNQETQYF
DNA: TGTGCCAGCAGCCAAGATCTTTCCCAGAACCAAGAGACCCAGTACTTC

J: TRBJ2-2
V: TRBV15
size: few
D: -
CDR3: CATSLGAGRNTGELFF
DNA: TGTGCCACCAGCCTTGGGGCGGGAAGGAACACCGGGGAGCTGTTTTTT

J: TRBJ2-1
V: TRBV5-1
size: many
D: -
CDR3: CASSPERNMNEQFF
DNA: TGCGCCAGCAGCCCGGAACGGAATATGAATGAGCAGTTCTTC

J: TRBJ1-1
V: TRBV5-1
size: many
D: -
CDR3: CASRADSTNTEAFF
DNA: TGCGCCAGCAGAGCGGACAGCACTAACACTGAAGCTTTCTTT

J: TRBJ1-2
V: TRBV4-1
size: -
D: -
CDR3: CASSQASLGVDGYTF
DNA: TGCGCCAGCAGCCAAGCCTCGTTGGGAGTCGATGGCTACACCTTC

J: TRBJ2-2
V: TRBV7-2
size: -
D: TRBD2
CDR3: CASSSGLAGVVGELFF
DNA: TGTGCCAGCAGCTCCGGACTAGCGGGGGTTGTCGGGGAGCTGTTTTTT

J: TRBJ2-1
V: TRBV7-3
size: few
D: -
CDR3: CASSSDGSSYNEQFF
DNA: TGTGCCAGCAGCTCGGACGGCAGCTCCTACAATGAGCAGTTCTTC

J: TRBJ2-3
V: TRBV7-8
size: many
D: TRBD2
CDR3: CASSPGTSGGNTQYF
DNA: TGTGCCAGCAGCCCTGGGACTAGCGGGGGAAATACGCAGTATTTT

J: TRBJ1-5
V: TRBV6-1
size: few
D: -
CDR3: CASRREYSNQPQHF
DNA: TGTGCCAGCAGGAGGGAGTATAGCAATCAGCCCCAGCATTTT

J: TRBJ2-1
V: TRBV29-1
size: many
D: -
CDR3: CSVVVGRDEQFF
DNA: TGCAGCGTGGTGGTCGGGCGGGATGAGCAGTTCTTC

J: TRBJ1-5
V: TRBV28
size: few
D: -
CDR3: CASRLDSNQPQHF
DNA: TGTGCCAGCAGGTTGGACAGCAATCAGCCCCAGCATTTT

J: TRBJ2-3
V: TRBV4-2
size: -
D: -
CDR3: CASSQVGEDTQYF
DNA: TGTGCCAGCAGCCAAGTTGGGGAGGATACGCAGTATTTT

J: TRBJ1-6
V: TRBV4-3
size: few
D: TRBD1
CDR3: CASSLRGQGARNSPLHF
DNA: TGCGCCAGCAGCCTGAGAGGACAGGGGGCGCGTAATTCACCCCTCCACTTT

J: TRBJ2-1
V: TRBV9
size: once
D: TRBD1
CDR3: CASSGTGKKQFF
DNA: TGTGCCAGCAGCGGGACAGGAAAGAAGCAGTTCTTC

J: TRBJ1-2
V: TRBV18
size: -
D: TRBD1
CDR3: CASSPGTAYYGYTF
DNA: TGTGCCAGCTCACCCGGGACAGCTTACTATGGCTACACCTTC

J: TRBJ1-5
V: TRBV29-1
size: many
D: -
CDR3: CSVVAEDQPQHF
DNA: TGCAGCGTTGTAGCGGAGGATCAGCCCCAGCATTTT

J: TRBJ1-1
V: TRBV7-2
size: few
D: -
CDR3: CASSFTAYRVVGTEAFF
DNA: TGTGCCAGCAGCTTCACCGCGTACAGGGTTGTCGGCACTGAAGCTTTCTTT

J: TRBJ1-3
V: TRBV30
size: -
D: -
CDR3: CAWSGTGNTIYF
DNA: TGTGCCTGGAGTGGAACCGGAAACACCATATATTTT

J: TRBJ2-7
V: TRBV18
size: -
D: TRBD2
CDR3: CASSPRGGAIYEQYF
DNA: TGTGCCAGCTCACCTCGGGGGGGGGCTATCTACGAGCAGTACTTC

J: TRBJ2-1
V: TRBV12-3/TRBV12-4
size: -
D: -
CDR3: CASSPQGAGASDEQFF
DNA: TGTGCCAGCAGTCCCCAGGGCGCGGGGGCCTCGGATGAGCAGTTCTTC

J: TRBJ1-5
V: TRBV12-3/TRBV12-4
size: few
D: -
CDR3: CASSLRGSIQHF
DNA: TGTGCCAGCAGTCTCAGGGGCAGCATCCAGCATTTT

J: TRBJ2-3
V: TRBV5-1
size: few
D: TRBD2
CDR3: CASSPMTSGISTDTQYF
DNA: TGCGCCAGCAGCCCCATGACTAGCGGGATAAGCACAGATACGCAGTATTTT

J: TRBJ2-7
V: TRBV5-1
size: few
D: -
CDR3: CASSLGTGHNVYEQYF
DNA: TGCGCCAGCAGCTTGGGTACGGGCCACAACGTCTACGAGCAGTACTTC

J: TRBJ1-4
V: TRBV3-1
size: few
D: -
CDR3: CASSRSWNDEKLFF
DNA: TGTGCCAGCAGCCGAAGCTGGAATGATGAAAAACTGTTTTTT

J: TRBJ1-2
V: TRBV20-1
size: -
D: -
CDR3: CSARDQRANYGYTF
DNA: TGCAGTGCTAGAGATCAGAGAGCTAACTATGGCTACACCTTC

J: TRBJ1-4
V: TRBV9
size: -
D: -
CDR3: CPLWAREEKLFF
DNA: TGTCCCCTCTGGGCGAGAGAAGAAAAACTGTTTTTT

J: TRBJ1-1
V: TRBV7-8
size: many
D: -
CDR3: CASSQYNRDSKVFF
DNA: TGTGCCAGCAGCCAATATAACAGGGATTCGAAAGTTTTCTTT

J: TRBJ2-1
V: TRBV6-2/TRBV6-3
size: many
D: -
CDR3: CASIIRPGSYNEQFF
DNA: TGTGCCAGCATCATTAGGCCGGGATCCTACAATGAGCAGTTCTTC

J: TRBJ2-2
V: TRBV6-5
size: few
D: -
CDR3: CASGRRRVNTGELFF
DNA: TGTGCCAGCGGGCGTAGGAGGGTGAACACCGGGGAGCTGTTTTTT

J: TRBJ2-5
V: TRBV5-4
size: -
D: TRBD1
CDR3: CASTKQGAGETQYF
DNA: TGTGCCAGCACCAAACAGGGGGCGGGAGAGACCCAGTACTTC